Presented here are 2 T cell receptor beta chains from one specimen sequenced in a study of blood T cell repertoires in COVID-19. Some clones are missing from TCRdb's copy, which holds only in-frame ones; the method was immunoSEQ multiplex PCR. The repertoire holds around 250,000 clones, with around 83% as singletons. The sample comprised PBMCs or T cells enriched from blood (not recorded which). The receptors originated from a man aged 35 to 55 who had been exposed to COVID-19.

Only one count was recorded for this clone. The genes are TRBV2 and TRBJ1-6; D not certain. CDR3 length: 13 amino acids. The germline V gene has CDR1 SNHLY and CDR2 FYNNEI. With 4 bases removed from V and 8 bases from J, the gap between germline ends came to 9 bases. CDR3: CASSVRFDSPLHF. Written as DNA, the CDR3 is TGTGCCAGCAGTGTCAGGTTCGATTCACCCCTCCACTTT. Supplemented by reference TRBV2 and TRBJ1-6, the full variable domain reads EPEVTQTPSHQVTQMGQEVILRCVPISNHLYFYWYRQILGQKVEFLVSFYNNEISEKSEIFDDQFSVERPDGSNFTLKIRSTKLEDSAMYFCASSVRFDSPLHFGNGTRLTVT.

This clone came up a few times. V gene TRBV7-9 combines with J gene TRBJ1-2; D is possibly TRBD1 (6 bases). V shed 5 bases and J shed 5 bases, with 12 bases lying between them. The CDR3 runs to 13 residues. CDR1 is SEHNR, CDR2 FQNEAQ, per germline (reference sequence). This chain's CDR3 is CASSRLGAYGYTF. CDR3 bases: TGTGCCAGCAGCCGCCTGGGGGCGTATGGCTACACCTTC.